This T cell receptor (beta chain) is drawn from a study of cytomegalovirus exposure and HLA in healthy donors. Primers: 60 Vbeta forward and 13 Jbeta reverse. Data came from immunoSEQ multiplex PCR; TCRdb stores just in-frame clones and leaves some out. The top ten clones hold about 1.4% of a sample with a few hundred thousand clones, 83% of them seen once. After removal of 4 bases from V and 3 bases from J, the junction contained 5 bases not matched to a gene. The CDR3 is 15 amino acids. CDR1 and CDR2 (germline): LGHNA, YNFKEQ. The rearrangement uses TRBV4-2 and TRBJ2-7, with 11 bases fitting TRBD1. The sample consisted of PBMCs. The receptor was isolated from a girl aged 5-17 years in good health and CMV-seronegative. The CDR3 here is CASSPRTGGHYEQYF. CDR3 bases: TGTGCCAGCAGCCCCCGGACAGGGGGCCACTACGAGCAGTACTTC.